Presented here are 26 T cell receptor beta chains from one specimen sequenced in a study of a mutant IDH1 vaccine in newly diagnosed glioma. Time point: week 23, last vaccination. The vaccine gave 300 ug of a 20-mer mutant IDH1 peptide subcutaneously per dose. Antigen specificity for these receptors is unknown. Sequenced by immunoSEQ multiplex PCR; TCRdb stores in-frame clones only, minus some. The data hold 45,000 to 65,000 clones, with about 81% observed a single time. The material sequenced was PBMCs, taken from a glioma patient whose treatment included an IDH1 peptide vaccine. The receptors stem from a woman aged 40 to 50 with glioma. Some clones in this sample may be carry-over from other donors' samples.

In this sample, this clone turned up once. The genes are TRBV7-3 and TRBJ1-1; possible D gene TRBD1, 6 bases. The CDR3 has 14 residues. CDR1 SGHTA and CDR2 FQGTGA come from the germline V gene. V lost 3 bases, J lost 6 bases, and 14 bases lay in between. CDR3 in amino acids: CASSFAGAGAEAFF. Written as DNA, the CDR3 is TGTGCCAGCAGCTTTGCGGGGGCTGGGGCTGAAGCTTTCTTT.

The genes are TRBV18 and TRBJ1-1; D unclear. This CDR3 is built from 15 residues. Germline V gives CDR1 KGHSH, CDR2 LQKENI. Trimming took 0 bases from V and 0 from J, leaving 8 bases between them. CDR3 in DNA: TGTGCCAGCTCACCACCGTCTCGAGTGAACACTGAAGCTTTCTTT. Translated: CASSPPSRVNTEAFF.

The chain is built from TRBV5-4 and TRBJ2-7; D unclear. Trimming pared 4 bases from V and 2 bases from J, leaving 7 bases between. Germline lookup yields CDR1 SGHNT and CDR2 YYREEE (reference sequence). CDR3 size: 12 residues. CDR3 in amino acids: CASSRTAYEQYF. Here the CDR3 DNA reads TGTGCCAGCAGCCGGACCGCCTACGAGCAGTACTTC.

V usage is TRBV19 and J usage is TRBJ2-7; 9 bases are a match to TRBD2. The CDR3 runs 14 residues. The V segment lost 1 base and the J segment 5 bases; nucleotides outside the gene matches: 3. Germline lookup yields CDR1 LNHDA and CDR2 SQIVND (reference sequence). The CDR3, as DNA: TGTGCCAGTAGTATAGTTAGCGGGGGTCACGAGCAGTACTTC. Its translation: CASSIVSGGHEQYF.

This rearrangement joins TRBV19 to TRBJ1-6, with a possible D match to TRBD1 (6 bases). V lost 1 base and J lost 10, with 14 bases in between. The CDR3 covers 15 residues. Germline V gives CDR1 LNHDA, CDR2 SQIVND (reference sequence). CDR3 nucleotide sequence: TGTGCCAGTAGTATAGCTCGACAGGTGGTATCACCCCTCCACTTT. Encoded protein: CASSIARQVVSPLHF.

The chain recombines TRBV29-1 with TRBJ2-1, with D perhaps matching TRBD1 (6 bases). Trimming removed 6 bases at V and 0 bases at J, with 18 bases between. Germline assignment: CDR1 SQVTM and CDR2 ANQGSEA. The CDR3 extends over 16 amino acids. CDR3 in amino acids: CSVTKQGLTSYNEQFF. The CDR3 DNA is TGCAGCGTCACTAAACAGGGATTAACCTCCTACAATGAGCAGTTCTTC.

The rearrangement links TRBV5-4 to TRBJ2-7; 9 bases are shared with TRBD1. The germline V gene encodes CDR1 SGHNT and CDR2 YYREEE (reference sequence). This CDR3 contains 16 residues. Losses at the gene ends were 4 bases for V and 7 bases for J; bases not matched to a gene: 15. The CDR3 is CASSRDPVGQGLEQYF. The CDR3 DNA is TGTGCCAGCAGCCGCGACCCTGTGGGACAGGGACTTGAGCAGTACTTC.

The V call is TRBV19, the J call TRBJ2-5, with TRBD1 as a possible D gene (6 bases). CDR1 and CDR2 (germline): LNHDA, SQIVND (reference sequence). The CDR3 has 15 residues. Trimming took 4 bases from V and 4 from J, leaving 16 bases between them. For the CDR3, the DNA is TGTGCCAGTAGTACCATTTCAGGGGACGGAGAGACCCAGTACTTC. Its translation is CASSTISGDGETQYF.

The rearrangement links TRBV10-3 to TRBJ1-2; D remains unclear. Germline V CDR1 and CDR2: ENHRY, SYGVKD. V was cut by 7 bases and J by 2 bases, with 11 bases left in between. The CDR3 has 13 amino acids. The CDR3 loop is CAIKAGRNYGYTF. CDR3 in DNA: TGTGCCATCAAGGCGGGCAGAAACTATGGCTACACCTTC.

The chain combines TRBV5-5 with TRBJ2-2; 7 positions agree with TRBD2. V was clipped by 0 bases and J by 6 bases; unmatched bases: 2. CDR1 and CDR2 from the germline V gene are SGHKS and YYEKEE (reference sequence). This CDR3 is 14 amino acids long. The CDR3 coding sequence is TGTGCCAGCAGCTTGGCCGCGGGGGCCGGGGAGCTGTTTTTT. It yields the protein CASSLAAGAGELFF.

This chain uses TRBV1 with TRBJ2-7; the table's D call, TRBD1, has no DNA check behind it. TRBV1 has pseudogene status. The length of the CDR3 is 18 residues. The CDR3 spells CTSSQDHRDASGSYEQYF. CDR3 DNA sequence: TGCACCAGCAGCCAAGATCACAGAGACGCCTCCGGATCCTACGAGCAGTACTTC.

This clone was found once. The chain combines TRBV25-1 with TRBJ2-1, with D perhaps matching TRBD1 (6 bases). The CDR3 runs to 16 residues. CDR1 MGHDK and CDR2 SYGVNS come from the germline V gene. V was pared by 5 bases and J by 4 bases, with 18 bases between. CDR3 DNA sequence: TGTGCCAGCAGTAAGACAGGCCACGGGGCTTACAATGAGCAGTTCTTC. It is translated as CASSKTGHGAYNEQFF.

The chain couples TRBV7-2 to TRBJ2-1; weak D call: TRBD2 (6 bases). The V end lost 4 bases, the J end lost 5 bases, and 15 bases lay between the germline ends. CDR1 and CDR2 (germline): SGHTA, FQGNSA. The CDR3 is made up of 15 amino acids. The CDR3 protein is CASSSSGTGNNEQFF. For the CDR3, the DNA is TGTGCCAGCAGCTCGTCCGGGACTGGAAACAATGAGCAGTTCTTC.

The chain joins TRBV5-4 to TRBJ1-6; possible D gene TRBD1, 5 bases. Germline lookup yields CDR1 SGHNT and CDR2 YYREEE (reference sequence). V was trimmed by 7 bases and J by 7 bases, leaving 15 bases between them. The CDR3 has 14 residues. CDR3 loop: CASGWKEGNSPLHF. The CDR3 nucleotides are TGTGCCAGCGGTTGGAAGGAGGGGAATTCACCCCTCCACTTT.

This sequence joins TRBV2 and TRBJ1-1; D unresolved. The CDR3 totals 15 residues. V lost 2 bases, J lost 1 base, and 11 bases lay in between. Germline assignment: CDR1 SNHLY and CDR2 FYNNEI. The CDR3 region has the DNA TGTGCCAGCAGTGAAACGAGGGTGGCGAACACTGAAGCTTTCTTT. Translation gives CASSETRVANTEAFF.

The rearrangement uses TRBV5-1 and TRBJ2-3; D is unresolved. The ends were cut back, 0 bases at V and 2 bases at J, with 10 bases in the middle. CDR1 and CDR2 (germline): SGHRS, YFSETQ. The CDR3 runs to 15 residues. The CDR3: CASSLAAALTDTQYF. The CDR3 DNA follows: TGCGCCAGCAGCTTGGCGGCGGCACTCACAGATACGCAGTATTTT.

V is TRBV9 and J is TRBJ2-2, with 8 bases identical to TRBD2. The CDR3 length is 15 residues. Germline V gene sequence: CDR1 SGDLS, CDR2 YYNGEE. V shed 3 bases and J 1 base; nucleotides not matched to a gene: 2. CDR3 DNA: TGTGCCAGCAGCGCGCTAGCGGGGAACACCGGGGAGCTGTTTTTT. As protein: CASSALAGNTGELFF.

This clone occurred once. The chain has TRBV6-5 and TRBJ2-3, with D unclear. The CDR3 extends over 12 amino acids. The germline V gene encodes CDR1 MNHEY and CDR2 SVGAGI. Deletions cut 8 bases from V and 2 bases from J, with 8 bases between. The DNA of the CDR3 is TGTGCCAGCGGTATGGACACAGATACGCAGTATTTT. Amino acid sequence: CASGMDTDTQYF.

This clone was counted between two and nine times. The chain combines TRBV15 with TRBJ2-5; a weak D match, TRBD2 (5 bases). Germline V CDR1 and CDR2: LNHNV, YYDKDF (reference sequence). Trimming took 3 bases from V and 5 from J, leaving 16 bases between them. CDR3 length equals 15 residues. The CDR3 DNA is TGTGCCACCAGCAGGTCTGGAGGCCTTGGGGAGACCCAGTACTTC. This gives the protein CATSRSGGLGETQYF. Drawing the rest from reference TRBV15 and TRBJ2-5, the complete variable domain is DAMVIQNPRYQVTQFGKPVTLSCSQTLNHNVMYWYQQKSSQAPKLLFHYYDKDFNNEADTPDNFQSRRPNTSFCFLDIRSPGLGDTAMYLCATSRSGGLGETQYFGPGTRLLVL.

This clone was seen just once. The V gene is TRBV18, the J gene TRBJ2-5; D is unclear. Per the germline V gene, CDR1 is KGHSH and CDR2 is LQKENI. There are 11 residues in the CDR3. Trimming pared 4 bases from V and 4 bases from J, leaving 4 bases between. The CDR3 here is CASSLLETQYF. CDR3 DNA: TGTGCCAGCTCACTCTTAGAGACCCAGTACTTC. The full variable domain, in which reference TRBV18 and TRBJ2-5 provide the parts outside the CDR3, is NAGVMQNPRHLVRRRGQEARLRCSPMKGHSHVYWYRQLPEEGLKFMVYLQKENIIDESGMPKERFSAEFPKEGPSILRIQQVVRGDSAAYFCASSLLETQYFGPGTRLLVL.

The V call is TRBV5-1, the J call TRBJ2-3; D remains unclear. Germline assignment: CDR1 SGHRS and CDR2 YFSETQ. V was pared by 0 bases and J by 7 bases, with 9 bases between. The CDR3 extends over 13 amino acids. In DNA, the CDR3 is TGCGCCAGCAGCTTGGGACCAATTCATACGCAGTATTTT. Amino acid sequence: CASSLGPIHTQYF.

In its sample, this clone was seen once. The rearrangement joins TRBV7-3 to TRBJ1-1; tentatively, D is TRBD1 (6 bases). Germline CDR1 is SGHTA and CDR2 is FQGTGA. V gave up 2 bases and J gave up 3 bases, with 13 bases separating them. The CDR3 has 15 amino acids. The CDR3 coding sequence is TGTGCCAGCAGCTTATCTGGGGGCCCGGACACTGAAGCTTTCTTT. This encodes CASSLSGGPDTEAFF.

CDR3 in amino acids: CASSARGRGGTDTQYF. The CDR3 coding sequence is TGTGCCAGCAGCGCCCGGGGGAGGGGAGGCACAGATACGCAGTATTTT. The gene calls are TRBV9 and TRBJ2-3, with TRBD2 identical over 7 bases. CDR3 length: 16 amino acids. J was trimmed by 1 base and V by 3 bases; bases with no gene match: 8. Per germline, CDR1 SGDLS and CDR2 YYNGEE.

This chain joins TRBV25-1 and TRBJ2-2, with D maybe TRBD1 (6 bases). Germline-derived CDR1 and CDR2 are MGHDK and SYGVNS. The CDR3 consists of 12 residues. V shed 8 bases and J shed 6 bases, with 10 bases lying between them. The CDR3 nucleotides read TGTGCCAGCGGGTACAGGGCCGGGGAGCTGTTTTTT. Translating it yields CASGYRAGELFF.

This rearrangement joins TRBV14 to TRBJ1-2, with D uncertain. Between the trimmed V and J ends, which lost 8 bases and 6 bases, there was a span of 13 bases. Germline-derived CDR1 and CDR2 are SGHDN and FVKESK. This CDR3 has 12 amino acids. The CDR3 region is CASSDLPNGYTF. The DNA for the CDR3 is TGTGCCAGCTCGGACTTGCCCAATGGCTACACCTTC.

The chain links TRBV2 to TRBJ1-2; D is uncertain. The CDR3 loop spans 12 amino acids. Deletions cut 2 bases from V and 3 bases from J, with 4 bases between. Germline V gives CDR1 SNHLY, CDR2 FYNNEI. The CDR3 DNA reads TGTGCCAGCAGTGAAAGTGACTATGGCTACACCTTC. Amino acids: CASSESDYGYTF.